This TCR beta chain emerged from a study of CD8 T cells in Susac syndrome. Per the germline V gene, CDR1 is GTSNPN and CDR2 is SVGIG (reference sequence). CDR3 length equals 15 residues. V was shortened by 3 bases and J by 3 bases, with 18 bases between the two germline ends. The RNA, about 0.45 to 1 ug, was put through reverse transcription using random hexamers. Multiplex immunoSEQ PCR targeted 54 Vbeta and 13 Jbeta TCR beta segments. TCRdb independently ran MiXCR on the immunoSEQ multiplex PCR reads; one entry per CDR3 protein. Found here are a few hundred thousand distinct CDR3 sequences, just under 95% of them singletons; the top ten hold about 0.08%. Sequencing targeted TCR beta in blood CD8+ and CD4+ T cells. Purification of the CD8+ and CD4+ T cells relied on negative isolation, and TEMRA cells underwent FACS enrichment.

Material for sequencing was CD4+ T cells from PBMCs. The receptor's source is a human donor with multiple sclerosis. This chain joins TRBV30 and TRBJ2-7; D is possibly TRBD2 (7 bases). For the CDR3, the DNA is TGTGCCTGGAGGACGAAGGGGGGGGCGCTCTACGAGCAGTACGTC. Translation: CAWRTKGGALYEQYV.